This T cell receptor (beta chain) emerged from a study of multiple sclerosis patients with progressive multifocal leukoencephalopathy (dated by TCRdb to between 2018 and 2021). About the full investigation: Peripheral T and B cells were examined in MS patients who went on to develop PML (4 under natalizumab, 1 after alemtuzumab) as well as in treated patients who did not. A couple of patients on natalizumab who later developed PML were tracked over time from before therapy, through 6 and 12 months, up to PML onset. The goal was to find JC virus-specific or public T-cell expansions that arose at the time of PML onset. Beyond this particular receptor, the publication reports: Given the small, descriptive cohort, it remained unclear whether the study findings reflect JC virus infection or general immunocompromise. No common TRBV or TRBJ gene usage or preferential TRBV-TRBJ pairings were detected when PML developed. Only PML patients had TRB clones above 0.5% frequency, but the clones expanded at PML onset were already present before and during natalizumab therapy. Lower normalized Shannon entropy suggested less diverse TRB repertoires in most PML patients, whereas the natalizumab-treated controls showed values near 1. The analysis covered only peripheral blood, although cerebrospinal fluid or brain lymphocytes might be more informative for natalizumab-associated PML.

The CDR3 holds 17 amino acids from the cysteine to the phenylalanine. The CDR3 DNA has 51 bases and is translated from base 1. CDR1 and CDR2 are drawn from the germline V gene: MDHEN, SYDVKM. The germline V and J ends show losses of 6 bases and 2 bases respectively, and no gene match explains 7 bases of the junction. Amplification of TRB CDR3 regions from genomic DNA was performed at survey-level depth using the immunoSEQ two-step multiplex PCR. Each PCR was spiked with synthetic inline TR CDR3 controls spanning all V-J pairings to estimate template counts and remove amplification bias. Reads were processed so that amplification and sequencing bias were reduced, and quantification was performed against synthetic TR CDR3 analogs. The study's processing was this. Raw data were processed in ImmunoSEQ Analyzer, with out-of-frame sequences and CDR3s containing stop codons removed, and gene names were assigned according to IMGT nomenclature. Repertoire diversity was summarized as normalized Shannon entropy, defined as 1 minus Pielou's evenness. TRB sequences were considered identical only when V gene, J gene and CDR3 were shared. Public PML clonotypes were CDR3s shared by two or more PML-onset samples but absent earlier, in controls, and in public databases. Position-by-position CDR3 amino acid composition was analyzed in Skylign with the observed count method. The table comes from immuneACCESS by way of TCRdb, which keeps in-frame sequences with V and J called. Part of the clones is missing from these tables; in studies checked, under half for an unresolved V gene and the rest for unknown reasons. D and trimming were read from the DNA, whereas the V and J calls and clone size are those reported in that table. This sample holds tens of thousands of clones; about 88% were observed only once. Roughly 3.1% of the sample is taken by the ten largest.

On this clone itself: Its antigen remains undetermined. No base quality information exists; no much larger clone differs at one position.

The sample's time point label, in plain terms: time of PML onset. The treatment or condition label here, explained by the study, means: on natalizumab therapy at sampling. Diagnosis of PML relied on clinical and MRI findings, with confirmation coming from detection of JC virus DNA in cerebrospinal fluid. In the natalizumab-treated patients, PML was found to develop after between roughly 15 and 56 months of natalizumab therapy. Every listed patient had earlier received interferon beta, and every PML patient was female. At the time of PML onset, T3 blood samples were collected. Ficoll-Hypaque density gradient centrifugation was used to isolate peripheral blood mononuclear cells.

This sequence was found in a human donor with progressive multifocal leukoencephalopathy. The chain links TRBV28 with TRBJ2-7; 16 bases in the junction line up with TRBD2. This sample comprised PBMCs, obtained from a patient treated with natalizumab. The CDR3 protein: CASSVAGTSGRAYEQYF. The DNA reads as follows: TGTGCCAGCAGCGTAGCCGGGACTAGCGGGAGGGCCTACGAGCAGTACTTC. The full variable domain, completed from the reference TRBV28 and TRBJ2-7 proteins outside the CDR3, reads DVKVTQSSRYLVKRTGEKVFLECVQDMDHENMFWYRQDPGLGLRLIYFSYDVKMKEKGDIPEGYSVSREKKERFSLILESASTNQTSMYLCASSVAGTSGRAYEQYFGPGTRLTVT.